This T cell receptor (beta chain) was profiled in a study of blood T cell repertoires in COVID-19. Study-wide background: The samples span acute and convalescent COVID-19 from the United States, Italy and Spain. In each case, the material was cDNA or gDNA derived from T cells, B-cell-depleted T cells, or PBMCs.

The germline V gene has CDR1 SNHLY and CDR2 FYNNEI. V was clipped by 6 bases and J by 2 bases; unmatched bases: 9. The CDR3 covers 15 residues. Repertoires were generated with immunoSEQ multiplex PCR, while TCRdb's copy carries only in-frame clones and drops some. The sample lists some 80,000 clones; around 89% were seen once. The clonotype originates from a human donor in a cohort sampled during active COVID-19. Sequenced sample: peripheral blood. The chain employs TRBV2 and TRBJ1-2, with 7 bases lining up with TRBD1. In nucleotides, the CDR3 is TGTGCCAGCAGACCCACAGGGGACTCCAACTATGGCTACACCTTC. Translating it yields CASRPTGDSNYGYTF.